The 8 T cell receptor beta chains in this list originate from one sample, sequenced in a study of cytomegalovirus exposure and HLA in healthy donors. PCR involved 60 Vbeta and 13 Jbeta primers. Generated by immunoSEQ multiplex PCR, the TCRdb table keeps only in-frame clones and is missing some. Among under 200,000 clones listed, approximately 85% were seen once. The sample was PBMCs. These receptors were obtained from a man aged 18-30 years in good health and CMV-seropositive.

The V and J genes are TRBV7-9 and TRBJ2-5, with 7 bases lining up with TRBD2. The J call may be in error: the DNA end matches TRBJ2-7 better. CDR1 is SEHNR, CDR2 FQNEAQ, per germline (reference sequence). This CDR3 region has 15 residues. The chain's CDR3 is CASTLSGTTSYEQYF. The CDR3 region has the DNA TGTGCCAGCACTCTTTCCGGGACTACCTCCTACGAGCAGTACTTC.

A remark on this clone: The same CDR3 arises from other DNA sequences in this sample as well. This chain links TRBV9 with TRBJ2-5; TRBD2 matches at 14 bases. CDR3 length equals 16 residues. Germline V gene lookup returns CDR1 SGDLS and CDR2 YYNGEE. V lost 4 bases, J lost 1 base, and 3 bases stayed unmatched. CDR3 nucleotides: TGTGCCAGCAGCCCCGGACTAGCGGGGGGCCAAGAGACCCAGTACTTC. This gives the protein CASSPGLAGGQETQYF.

This clone was picked up a small number of times. The rearrangement links TRBV18 to TRBJ1-1, with 7 nucleotides matching TRBD1. Trimming at V came to 3 bases and at J to 11 bases, leaving 15 bases not matched to a gene. The CDR3 is 15 residues long. CDR1 and CDR2 (germline): KGHSH, LQKENI. CDR3 in DNA: TGTGCCAGCTCACCGAATGCCGGACAGGCGATGGTGGCTTTCTTT. Protein sequence: CASSPNAGQAMVAFF.

CDR3 loop: CASSLAPAPGVGDNEQFF. In DNA form, the CDR3 reads TGTGCCAGCAGCTTAGCACCCGCGCCAGGGGTCGGGGACAATGAGCAGTTCTTC. V and J are TRBV7-9 and TRBJ2-1; D possibly corresponds to TRBD1 (6 bases). This CDR3 comprises 18 residues. V lost 0 bases and J lost 5, with 20 bases in between. Germline V CDR1 and CDR2: SEHNR, FQNEAQ (reference sequence).

The rearrangement links TRBV30 to TRBJ1-1; 7 positions agree with TRBD1. Germline CDR1 reads GTSNPN; CDR2 reads SVGIG (reference sequence). Unmatched junction bases numbered 3, after V lost 2 bases and J lost 0 bases. This CDR3 comprises 14 residues. The chain's CDR3 is CAWSPQGMNTEAFF. For the CDR3, the DNA is TGTGCCTGGAGTCCACAGGGGATGAACACTGAAGCTTTCTTT. Full variable domain (remainder filled in from reference TRBV30 and TRBJ1-1): SQTIHQWPATLVQPVGSPLSLECTVEGTSNPNLYWYRQAAGRGLQLLFYSVGIGQISSEVPQNLSASRPQDRQFILSSKKLLLSDSGFYLCAWSPQGMNTEAFFGQGTRLTVV.

The chain combines TRBV9 with TRBJ2-3; D perhaps matches TRBD1 (7 bases). V was trimmed by 0 bases and J by 4 bases, leaving 12 bases between them. This CDR3 region has 15 residues. The germline CDR1 and CDR2 sequences are SGDLS and YYNGEE. Written as DNA, the CDR3 is TGTGCCAGCAGCGTAGAGGGCAGGGGGGCAGATACGCAGTATTTT. Its translation: CASSVEGRGADTQYF.

The genes are TRBV6-5 and TRBJ2-1, with 8 nucleotides matching TRBD2. CDR1 and CDR2 (germline): MNHEY, SVGAGI. The CDR3 is 14 amino acids. The V gene end was trimmed by 8 bases and the J gene end by 6 bases; junction bases not matched to a gene: 9. CDR3 in amino acids: CASALTGGFNEQFF. The CDR3 coding sequence is TGTGCCAGCGCACTAACGGGGGGGTTCAATGAGCAGTTCTTC.

This chain links TRBV6-1 with TRBJ1-2; 7 bases are shared with TRBD1. V gave up 2 bases and J gave up 7 bases; unmatched junction bases: 10. Germline V gene data show CDR1 as MNHNS and CDR2 as SASEGT. The CDR3 totals 15 residues. The CDR3 reads CASSENTGARGGYTF. The CDR3, as DNA: TGTGCCAGCAGTGAAAATACAGGGGCCAGGGGTGGCTACACCTTC.